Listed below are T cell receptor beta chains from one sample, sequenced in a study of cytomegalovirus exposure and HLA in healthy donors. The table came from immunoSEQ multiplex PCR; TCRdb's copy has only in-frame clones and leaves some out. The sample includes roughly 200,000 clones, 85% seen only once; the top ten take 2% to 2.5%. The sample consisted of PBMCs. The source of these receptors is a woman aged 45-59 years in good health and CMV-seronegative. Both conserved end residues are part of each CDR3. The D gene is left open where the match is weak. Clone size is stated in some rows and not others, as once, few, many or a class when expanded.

CASSAGLAGGRNEQFF	TGTGCCAGCAGTGCGGGGCTAGCGGGAGGTAGAAATGAGCAGTTCTTC	TRBV6-1	-	TRBD2	TRBJ2-1
CASSFRPRETEAFF	TGTGCCAGCAGCTTCAGGCCCAGGGAAACTGAAGCTTTCTTT	TRBV7-9	-	-	TRBJ1-1
CSVEGLTMGNEQFF	TGCAGCGTTGAGGGACTAACGATGGGGAATGAGCAGTTCTTC	TRBV29-1	-	TRBD2	TRBJ2-1
CASSLEGTNYGYTF	TGTGCCAGCAGTTTGGAGGGCACTAACTATGGCTACACCTTC	TRBV28	-	-	TRBJ1-2
CAWSVQPGANVLTF	TGTGCCTGGAGTGTACAACCGGGGGCCAACGTCCTGACTTTC	TRBV30	once	-	TRBJ2-6
CASSTGTSGRGYSYEQYF	TGTGCCAGCAGCACGGGGACTAGCGGGAGGGGGTACTCCTACGAGCAGTACTTC	TRBV11-2	-	TRBD2	TRBJ2-7
CASSKRQGYTDTQYF	TGTGCCAGCAGCAAGAGGCAGGGATACACAGATACGCAGTATTTT	TRBV25-1	-	-	TRBJ2-3
CASSYSSLAGSYEQYF	TGTGCCAGCAGTTACTCGAGTCTAGCGGGATCCTACGAGCAGTACTTC	TRBV6-5	-	TRBD2	TRBJ2-7
CASSPSSAEETQYF	TGTGCCAGCTCACCTTCTAGCGCAGAAGAGACCCAGTACTTC	TRBV18	-	-	TRBJ2-5
CARSAGLGLAGNSYEQYF	TGTGCCAGAAGCGCGGGCTTAGGACTAGCGGGCAACTCCTACGAGCAGTACTTC	TRBV5-3	-	TRBD2	TRBJ2-7
CASSVSPGQGNYEQYF	TGCGCCAGCAGCGTAAGTCCGGGACAGGGGAACTACGAGCAGTACTTC	TRBV5-1	-	TRBD1	TRBJ2-7
CASSPGQGWTEAFF	TGTGCCAGCTCACCGGGACAGGGATGGACTGAAGCTTTCTTT	TRBV18	-	TRBD1	TRBJ1-1
CASSPVSPRSNQPQHF	TGTGCCAGCAGTCCGGTCTCCCCCCGAAGCAATCAGCCCCAGCATTTT	TRBV28	-	-	TRBJ1-5
CASSEQGASEAFF	TGTGCCAGCAGTGAGCAGGGCGCCTCTGAAGCTTTCTTT	TRBV25-1	-	-	TRBJ1-1
CAWSVQGLSYGYTF	TGTGCCTGGAGTGTGCAGGGGCTAAGCTATGGCTACACCTTC	TRBV30	-	-	TRBJ1-2
CASSLAAGARTEAFF	TGCGCCAGCAGCTTGGCCGCGGGGGCGAGGACTGAAGCTTTCTTT	TRBV5-1	-	-	TRBJ1-1
CASSVRQDNEQFF	TGTGCCAGCAGCGTTAGACAGGACAATGAGCAGTTCTTC	TRBV7-3	-	-	TRBJ2-1
CASRGQAVGGNTIYF	TGTGCCAGTAGGGGACAGGCGGTGGGTGGAAACACCATATATTTT	TRBV19	-	TRBD1	TRBJ1-3
CASSLEFYEQFF	TGCGCCAGCAGCTTGGAATTCTATGAGCAGTTCTTC	TRBV5-1	once	-	TRBJ2-1
CASRLPLAGAGETQYF	TGTGCCAGCAGGTTACCGCTAGCGGGAGCTGGGGAGACCCAGTACTTC	TRBV7-2	few	TRBD2	TRBJ2-5
CASSLSGGEQYF	TGTGCCAGCAGCTTATCAGGGGGCGAGCAGTACTTC	TRBV7-2	-	TRBD1	TRBJ2-7
CASSLNGRGAFF	TGTGCCAGCAGCCTTAACGGTCGGGGGGCTTTCTTT	TRBV6-1	once	-	TRBJ1-1
CASSFVRTSGTKETQYF	TGTGCCAGCAGCTTTGTCAGGACTAGCGGGACAAAAGAGACCCAGTACTTC	TRBV7-8	once	TRBD2	TRBJ2-5
CASSFGANSPLHF	TGTGCCAGCAGCTTTGGAGCTAATTCACCCCTCCACTTT	TRBV11-1	-	-	TRBJ1-6
CASSTRQVTDTQYF	TGTGCCAGTAGTACCCGACAGGTGACAGATACGCAGTATTTT	TRBV19	-	-	TRBJ2-3
CASSLEAGVGEQYF	TGTGCCAGCAGCTTGGAGGCAGGGGTGGGCGAGCAGTACTTC	TRBV5-4	-	-	TRBJ2-7
CATSRELLSGQGLDEQFF	TGTGCCACCAGCAGAGAATTGCTCTCGGGACAGGGACTTGATGAGCAGTTCTTC	TRBV15	-	TRBD1	TRBJ2-1
CASSHGTSGRTEQFF	TGTGCCAGCTCACACGGGACTAGCGGGAGAACTGAGCAGTTCTTC	TRBV18	-	TRBD2	TRBJ2-1
CASSLRQGEAFF	TGTGCCAGCAGCTTACGACAGGGGGAAGCTTTCTTT	TRBV7-2	-	TRBD1	TRBJ1-1
CASSLRQGEAFF	TGCGCCAGCAGCTTACGACAGGGGGAAGCTTTCTTT	TRBV7-2	-	TRBD1	TRBJ1-1
CASSLPTGNTEAFF	TGTGCCAGCAGTCTCCCGACAGGGAACACTGAAGCTTTCTTT	TRBV28	-	-	TRBJ1-1
CASAPWTGTGKETQYF	TGTGCTAGTGCCCCCTGGACAGGGACCGGGAAAGAGACCCAGTACTTC	TRBV12-5	-	TRBD1	TRBJ2-5
CASIEVGGTSTDTQYF	TGTGCCAGCATCGAAGTGGGGGGTACTAGCACAGATACGCAGTATTTT	TRBV2	-	-	TRBJ2-3
CASSLLAYGYTF	TGTGCCAGCAGTCTTCTGGCCTATGGCTACACCTTC	TRBV28	-	-	TRBJ1-2
CASALAGSSYNEQFF	TGCGCCAGTGCCCTAGCGGGAAGCTCCTACAATGAGCAGTTCTTC	TRBV5-1	-	TRBD2	TRBJ2-1
CASQYSFANTEAFF	TGTGCCAGCCAATACTCATTTGCGAACACTGAAGCTTTCTTT	TRBV21-1	-	-	TRBJ1-1
CASSLIARGRRPREAFF	TGCGCCAGCAGCTTGATCGCTCGGGGAAGACGACCTCGTGAAGCTTTCTTT	TRBV5-1	-	-	TRBJ1-1
CASSLLSRPGVQPQHF	TGTGCCAGCAGTTTATTGTCTCGGCCAGGGGTCCAGCCCCAGCATTTT	TRBV27	once	-	TRBJ1-5
CASSPRGLLTYEQYF	TGTGCCAGCAGCCCAAGGGGACTCCTAACCTACGAGCAGTACTTC	TRBV7-8	-	-	TRBJ2-7
CASSLGGQDSYEQYF	TGTGCCAGCAGCTTAGGGGGACAAGATTCCTACGAGCAGTACTTC	TRBV7-8	-	-	TRBJ2-7
CAWSVGGQGHGYTF	TGTGCCTGGAGTGTGGGTGGACAGGGGCATGGCTACACCTTC	TRBV30	-	TRBD1	TRBJ1-2
CASSPRRDSEGSPLHF	TGTGCCAGCAGCCCCAGAAGGGACAGCGAGGGCTCACCCCTCCACTTT	TRBV9	-	TRBD1	TRBJ1-6
CAWSVGAGGANVLTF	TGTGCCTGGAGTGTGGGGGCGGGTGGGGCCAACGTCCTGACTTTC	TRBV30	-	-	TRBJ2-6
CASSPARTGGLKTQYF	TGTGCCAGCAGCCCAGCGAGGACAGGGGGCTTGAAGACCCAGTACTTC	TRBV28	-	TRBD1	TRBJ2-5
CAFRGLRTEAFF	TGTGCCTTTAGGGGGCTGCGCACTGAAGCTTTCTTT	TRBV30	-	TRBD1	TRBJ1-1
CASSVGQGAWGTEAFF	TGTGCCAGCAGCGTCGGACAGGGGGCGTGGGGCACTGAAGCTTTCTTT	TRBV7-8	-	TRBD1	TRBJ1-1
CAWSPILYYGYTF	TGTGCCTGGAGTCCCATACTCTACTATGGCTACACCTTC	TRBV30	-	-	TRBJ1-2
CASSVRDFLNTEAFF	TGTGCCAGCAGCGTACGGGACTTCCTGAACACTGAAGCTTTCTTT	TRBV11-2	-	-	TRBJ1-1
CASSKTQGASYGYTF	TGTGCCAGCAGCAAAACCCAGGGGGCCAGCTATGGCTACACCTTC	TRBV5-4	few	TRBD1	TRBJ1-2